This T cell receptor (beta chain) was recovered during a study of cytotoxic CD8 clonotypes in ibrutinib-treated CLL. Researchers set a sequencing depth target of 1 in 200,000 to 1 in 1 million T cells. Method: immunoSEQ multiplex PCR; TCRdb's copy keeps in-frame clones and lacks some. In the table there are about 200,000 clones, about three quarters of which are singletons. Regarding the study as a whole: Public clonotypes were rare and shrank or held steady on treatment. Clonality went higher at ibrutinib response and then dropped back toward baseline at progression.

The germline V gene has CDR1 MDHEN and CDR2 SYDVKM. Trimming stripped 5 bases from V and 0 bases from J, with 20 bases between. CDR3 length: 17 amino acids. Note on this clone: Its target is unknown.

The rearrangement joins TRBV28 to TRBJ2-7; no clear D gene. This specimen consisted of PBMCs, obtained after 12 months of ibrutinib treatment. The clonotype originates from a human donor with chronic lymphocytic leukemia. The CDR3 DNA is TGTGCCAGCAGTCCAACGATACGAAGAGAGCACTCCTACGAGCAGTACTTC. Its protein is CASSPTIRREHSYEQYF.